This TCR beta chain was captured by sequencing in a study of T cell responses to AZD1222 COVID-19 vaccine. Regarding the study as a whole: Spike was spanned by vaccine-associated CD4 TCRs, which were dominant at 160-218 and 743-854. Spike-specific TCR breadth rose after two AZD1222 doses, and depth rose as well. Among the donors, most were white British and more were female, and clonal diversity was possibly underestimated. In all cases, repertoires were sampled only after the peak T cell response.

The V end was cut by 4 bases, the J end by 2 bases, with 13 bases between. This CDR3 region has 14 residues. Looked up from germline, CDR1 is SGDLS and CDR2 is YYNGEE. Of note for this clone: Its antigen is as yet unknown.

Profiled with immunoSEQ multiplex PCR; TCRdb holds only in-frame clones, not every one. The top ten clones hold 0.8% to 1.3% of a sample with over 150,000 clones, 80% to 95% of them seen once. The specimen was peripheral blood, collected 28 days after the second dose of the MenACWY control vaccine. This TCR was recovered from an adult who received the MenACWY meningococcal vaccine as a control. This rearrangement joins TRBV9 to TRBJ2-7; possible D gene TRBD1, 6 bases. CDR3 protein: CASSTQTGPYEQYF. In nucleotides, the CDR3 is TGTGCCAGCAGCACCCAGACAGGACCCTACGAGCAGTACTTC.